The table lists the clone carrying this TCR beta chain with a count of one. Cells were sorted from thawed PBMC rested overnight and stained with GMM-loaded CD1B tetramer, viability dye and anti-CD3. The lipid loaded on the CD1B tetramers was C32 glucose monomycolate from Rhodococcus equi. This sample was taken from a study of T cells in tuberculosis. Findings and limits, study-wide: The stringent gate may have excluded weak CD1B-GMM tetramer binders.

Produced via immunoSEQ multiplex PCR; TCRdb's table is partial and in-frame only. The sample contains about 54,000 clones, roughly 88% of which appear only once. Sample: CD1b-GMM tetramer-negative cells sorted from PBMCs. The clonotype was recovered from an adult woman with latent tuberculosis.

The CDR3 reads CASSQTSGSYEQYF. CDR3 nucleotides: TGTGCCAGCAGTCAGACTAGCGGCTCCTACGAGCAGTACTTC. This chain links TRBV6-5 with TRBJ2-7; 9 bases are a match to TRBD2. The trim removed 5 bases at V and 0 bases at J, leaving 2 bases unmatched. The CDR3 is 14 amino acids. The germline CDR1 and CDR2 sequences are MNHEY and SVGAGI.